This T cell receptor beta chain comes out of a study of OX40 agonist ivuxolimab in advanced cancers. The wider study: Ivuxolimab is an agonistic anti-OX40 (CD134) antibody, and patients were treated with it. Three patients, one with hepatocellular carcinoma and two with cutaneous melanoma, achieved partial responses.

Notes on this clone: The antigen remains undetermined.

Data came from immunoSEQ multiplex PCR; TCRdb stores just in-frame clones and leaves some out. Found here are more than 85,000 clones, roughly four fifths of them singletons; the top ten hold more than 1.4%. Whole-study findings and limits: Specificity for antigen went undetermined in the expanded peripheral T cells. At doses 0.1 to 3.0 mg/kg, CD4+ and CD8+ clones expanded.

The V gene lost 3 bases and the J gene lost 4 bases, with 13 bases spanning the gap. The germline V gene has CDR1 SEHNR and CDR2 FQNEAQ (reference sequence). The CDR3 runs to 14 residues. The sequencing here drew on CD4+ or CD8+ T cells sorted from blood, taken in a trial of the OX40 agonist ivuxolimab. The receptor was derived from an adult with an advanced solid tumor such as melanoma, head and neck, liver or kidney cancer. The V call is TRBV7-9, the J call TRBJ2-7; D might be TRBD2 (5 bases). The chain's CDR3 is CASSFSRGGYEQYF. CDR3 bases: TGTGCCAGCAGCTTTAGCCGGGGTGGGTACGAGCAGTACTTC.